This entry lists 2 T cell receptor beta chains sequenced from one sample in a study of kidney transplant recipient with SARS-CoV-2 infection. A single record per CDR3 protein comes from TCRdb applying MiXCR to the reads. Of roughly 230,000 distinct CDR3 sequences in the sample, 29% were seen once. Sequenced here: a blood sample, sampled at baseline and on day 111 from a kidney transplant recipient. These receptors came from a male patient between 25 and 39 years old who had COVID-19 and was a kidney transplant recipient. Some T cells may originate from the graft donor.

Only a few counts were recorded for this clonotype. The chain employs TRBV20-1 and TRBJ1-1; 8 nucleotides line up with TRBD1. Per the germline V gene, CDR1 is DFQATT and CDR2 is SNEGSKA (reference sequence). This CDR3 has 15 amino acids. V lost 2 bases and J lost 1; bases outside the gene matches: 6. The DNA of the CDR3 is TGCAGTGCTAGACCCCCTACAGGGGGGAACACTGAAGCTTTCTTT. This encodes CSARPPTGGNTEAFF.

Concerning this clonotype: A read error may explain this, as a much larger clone is one base away. The genes are TRBV6-1 and TRBJ1-2, with D unclear. CDR1 is MNHNS and CDR2 is SASEGT in the germline V gene. The CDR3 has 17 residues. CDR3: CAGSRLQGGRKTYGYTF. CDR3 DNA sequence: TGTGCCGGCAGTCGCTTACAAGGTGGGAGAAAGACCTATGGCTACACCTTC.